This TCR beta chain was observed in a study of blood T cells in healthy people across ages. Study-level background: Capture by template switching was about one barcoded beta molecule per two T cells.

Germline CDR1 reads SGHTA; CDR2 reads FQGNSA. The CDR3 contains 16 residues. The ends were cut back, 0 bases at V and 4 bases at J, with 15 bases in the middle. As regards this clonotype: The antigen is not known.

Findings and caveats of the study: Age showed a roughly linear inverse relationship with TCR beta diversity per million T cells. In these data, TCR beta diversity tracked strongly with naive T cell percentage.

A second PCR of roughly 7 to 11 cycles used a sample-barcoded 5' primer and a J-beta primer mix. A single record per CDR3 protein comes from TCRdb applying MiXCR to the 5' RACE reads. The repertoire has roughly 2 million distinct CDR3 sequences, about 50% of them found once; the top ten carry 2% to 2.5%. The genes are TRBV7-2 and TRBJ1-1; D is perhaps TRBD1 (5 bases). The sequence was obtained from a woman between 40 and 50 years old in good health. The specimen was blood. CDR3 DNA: TGTGCCAGCAGCTTAGCGATATCCAGGGTCAGCACTGAAGCTTTCTTT. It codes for CASSLAISRVSTEAFF.